Described below is a single T cell receptor (beta chain) sequence and its context. Its cognate antigen is unknown. Method: immunoSEQ multiplex PCR; TCRdb's copy keeps in-frame clones and lacks some. The table has 50,000 to 65,000 clones, less than 90% seen once. The data are from a study of OX40 agonist ivuxolimab in advanced cancers. On the study more broadly: Ivuxolimab, an antibody that agonizes OX40 (CD134), was administered to the patients. Study observations and caveats: Among some nonresponders, normalized T-cell clonal expansion was also low.

The CDR3 length is 13 residues. Germline CDR1 MGHDK, CDR2 SYGVNS. Trimming left V 2 bases short and J 6 bases short, with 8 bases between. The source of this sequence is an adult with an advanced solid tumor such as melanoma, head and neck, liver or kidney cancer. The sequenced sample was CD4+ or CD8+ T cells sorted from blood, obtained in a trial of the OX40 agonist ivuxolimab. The chain carries TRBV25-1 and TRBJ1-5, with D hard to call. The CDR3 protein is CASSEPGGQPQHF. As DNA, the CDR3 is TGTGCCAGCAGTGAACCAGGCGGTCAGCCCCAGCATTTT. The full variable domain, with the rest looked up from reference TRBV25-1 and TRBJ1-5, is EADIYQTPRYLVIGTGKKITLECSQTMGHDKMYWYQQDPGMELHLIHYSYGVNSTEKGDLSSESTVSRIRTEHFPLTLESARPSHTSQYLCASSEPGGQPQHFGDGTRLSIL.